Each of the 32 T cell receptor beta chains below was sequenced from the same sample in a study of T-cell reconstitution after alpha-beta-depleted transplantation in children. Unique molecular identifiers were incorporated during preparation of the TCRbeta library. TCRdb analysed the PCR reads with MiXCR anew, one entry per CDR3 protein. The table records fewer than 1 million distinct CDR3 sequences, roughly 15% of them present only once. This specimen was PBMCs, mostly from graft donor cells, taken 360 days after TCRalphabeta/CD19-depleted stem cell transplant. All receptors come from a male patient between 10 and 17 years old who had a stem cell transplant for acute lymphoblastic leukemia, so the T cells may come from the graft donor.

This clonotype appeared a few times. V usage is TRBV6-5 and J usage is TRBJ2-2; D is ambiguous. V was clipped by 0 bases and J by 7 bases, with 6 bases between them. This CDR3 contains 13 residues. Germline CDR1 is MNHEY and CDR2 is SVGAGI. The CDR3 region is CASSYSKVGELFF. In DNA, the CDR3 is TGTGCCAGCAGTTACTCGAAAGTCGGGGAGCTGTTTTTT.

This clonotype was detected only a few times. The chain joins TRBV20-1 to TRBJ1-5, with D tentatively TRBD1 (5 bases). This CDR3 comprises 16 residues. From germline, CDR1 is DFQATT and CDR2 SNEGSKA (reference sequence). Trimming pared 1 base from V and 3 bases from J, leaving 16 bases between. CDR3 DNA: TGCAGTGCTAGAGCCTCCGGGGACGCCGACAATCAGCCCCAGCATTTT. Translating it yields CSARASGDADNQPQHF.

This clonotype was picked up a small number of times. This chain links TRBV29-1 with TRBJ2-1; D unclear. The length of the CDR3 is 10 residues. Germline V CDR1 and CDR2: SQVTM, ANQGSEA. V lost 3 bases to trimming and J lost 9 bases, with 6 bases between them. CDR3 DNA sequence: TGCAGCGTTGATGAAGCTGAGCAGTTCTTC. It translates to CSVDEAEQFF.

This clonotype was observed a few times. This chain connects TRBV21-1 to TRBJ2-5; the table's TRBD2 call for D was not verified on the DNA. TRBV21-1 is listed as a pseudogene. CDR3 length: 15 residues. CDR3 DNA: TGTGCCAGGACCATCCCCCCGCAAAGGCAAGAGACCCAGTACTTC. Residues: CARTIPPQRQETQYF.

This clonotype was counted a few times. The genes are TRBV14 and TRBJ2-1; 11 nucleotides agree with TRBD2. Unmatched junction bases numbered 12, after V lost 5 bases and J lost 9 bases. The CDR3 extends over 16 amino acids. Germline V gene sequence: CDR1 SGHDN, CDR2 FVKESK. The DNA for the CDR3 is TGTGCCAGCAGCGAACTAGCGGGAGCACCGCCTACTGAGCAGTTCTTC. Translation: CASSELAGAPPTEQFF.

V gene TRBV7-7 combines with J gene TRBJ2-3; D is undetermined. V was clipped by 5 bases and J by 2 bases, with 14 bases between them. Germline V gene lookup returns CDR1 SSHAT and CDR2 FNYEAQ (reference sequence). This CDR3 comprises 15 residues. CDR3: CASSKTAAPTDTQYF. The DNA of the CDR3 is TGTGCCAGCAGCAAGACGGCGGCCCCCACAGATACGCAGTATTTT.

This clonotype was observed many times. The rearrangement uses TRBV12-3 or TRBV12-4 and TRBJ1-1; no definite D call. Trimming cost V 6 bases and J 1 base, with 9 bases left between them. This CDR3 is built from 13 residues. CDR3 DNA: TGTGCCAGCAGCTTAATGGGGAACACTGAAGCTTTCTTT. This translates into CASSLMGNTEAFF.

The chain uses TRBV10-3 and TRBJ2-7; D perhaps matches TRBD1 (5 bases). This CDR3 comprises 14 residues. V gave up 6 bases and J gave up 2 bases, with 14 bases separating them. Germline V gives CDR1 ENHRY, CDR2 SYGVKD. The CDR3 DNA reads as TGTGCCATCAGCAGGGTTAATACTCCCTACGAGCAGTACTTC. Its protein product is CAISRVNTPYEQYF.

This clonotype was observed a few times. The V gene is TRBV24-1, the J gene TRBJ2-1; TRBD2 matches 14 bases. Per germline, CDR1 KGHDR and CDR2 SFDVKD. V gave up 2 bases and J gave up 4 bases; unmatched junction bases: 3. This CDR3 is built from 17 residues. The chain's CDR3 is CATSDSGTSGSYNEQFF. The CDR3 region has the DNA TGTGCCACCAGTGATTCCGGGACTAGCGGGAGTTACAATGAGCAGTTCTTC.

A few counts support this clonotype. The chain combines TRBV10-3 with TRBJ2-5, with D perhaps TRBD1 (6 bases). V was clipped by 8 bases and J by 4 bases, with 20 bases between them. Per the germline V gene, CDR1 is ENHRY and CDR2 is SYGVKD. The CDR3 spans 15 residues. This CDR3 reads CAIGEQGRLGETQYF. CDR3 coding DNA: TGTGCCATCGGGGAACAGGGTCGGTTGGGAGAGACCCAGTACTTC.

The genes are TRBV7-9 and TRBJ2-2; TRBD2 matches at 13 bases. In germline, CDR1 is SEHNR, CDR2 FQNEAQ (reference sequence). This CDR3 has 17 amino acids. V trimming: 5 bases; J trimming: 4 bases; junction bases outside the gene matches: 7. CDR3 region: CASSPGLAGRGTGELFF. The CDR3 DNA is TGTGCCAGCAGCCCGGGACTAGCGGGACGGGGCACCGGGGAGCTGTTTTTT. Supplemented by reference TRBV7-9 and TRBJ2-2, the full variable domain reads DTGVSQNPRHKITKRGQNVTFRCDPISEHNRLYWYRQTLGQGPEFLTYFQNEAQLEKSRLLSDRFSAERPKGSFSTLEIQRTEQGDSAMYLCASSPGLAGRGTGELFFGEGSRLTVL.

This clonotype has more than one count but fewer than ten. The CDR3 nucleotides are TGTGCCAGTAGTCCACAACAGGGACATGAGCAGTTCTTC. This gives the protein CASSPQQGHEQFF. The V call is TRBV19, the J call TRBJ2-1, with TRBD1 as a possible D gene (6 bases). This CDR3 region has 13 residues. V lost 5 bases, J lost 8 bases, and 13 bases lay in between. The germline V gene encodes CDR1 LNHDA and CDR2 SQIVND (reference sequence).

This clonotype was observed many times. This rearrangement joins TRBV18 to TRBJ2-7; 7 bases line up with TRBD1. V trimming: 3 bases; J trimming: 0 bases; junction bases outside the gene matches: 2. Germline V gives CDR1 KGHSH, CDR2 LQKENI. The CDR3 is made up of 14 amino acids. CDR3 region: CASSPTGPSYEQYF. The CDR3, as DNA: TGTGCCAGCTCACCGACAGGGCCCTCCTACGAGCAGTACTTC.

The genes are TRBV10-2 and TRBJ2-1, with 9 bases matching TRBD2. Germline V lookup: CDR1 WSHSY, CDR2 SAAADI. CDR3 length: 15 residues. Germline trimming cut 11 bases from V and 4 bases from J; bases unmatched to any gene: 12. CDR3 region: CARTPAGGPYNEQFF. The CDR3 coding sequence is TGCGCCCGCACCCCGGCGGGAGGGCCATACAATGAGCAGTTCTTC.

This clonotype has at least ten counts. The chain uses TRBV7-3 and TRBJ2-3; 10 nucleotides match TRBD2. Germline values: CDR1 SGHTA, CDR2 FQGTGA. The trim removed 3 bases at V and 2 bases at J, leaving 5 bases unmatched. This CDR3 is 16 amino acids long. The CDR3, as DNA: TGTGCCAGCAGCTTCAGCGGGAGGGCCCTCACAGATACGCAGTATTTT. Its translation is CASSFSGRALTDTQYF.

J is TRBJ1-1 and V is TRBV6-4; a weak D match, TRBD1 (5 bases). CDR3 length: 14 residues. Germline V lookup: CDR1 MRHNA, CDR2 SNTAGT. Trimming stripped 6 bases from V and 4 bases from J, with 15 bases between. The CDR3 DNA is TGTGCCAGCAGAACAGGAGGGCTTAGCACTGAAGCTTTCTTT. This codes for CASRTGGLSTEAFF.

This clonotype was detected only a few times. V usage is TRBV7-9 and J usage is TRBJ2-5, with D possibly TRBD2 on 6 matching bases. The germline CDR1 and CDR2 sequences are SEHNR and FQNEAQ (reference sequence). V was trimmed by 5 bases and J by 4 bases, leaving 14 bases between them. The CDR3 is 14 amino acids. The CDR3 is CASSPLRELETQYF. The CDR3 DNA sequence: TGTGCCAGCAGCCCATTACGGGAGTTAGAGACCCAGTACTTC.

The rearrangement joins TRBV4-3 to TRBJ1-5; D uncertain. V lost 0 bases, J lost 2 bases, and 17 bases lay in between. This CDR3 has 18 amino acids. CDR1 is LGHNA, CDR2 YSLEER, per germline. This CDR3 reads CASSQDQEGRRGNQPQHF. The CDR3 DNA reads TGCGCCAGCAGCCAAGATCAGGAGGGCCGGAGGGGCAATCAGCCCCAGCATTTT.

The rearrangement links TRBV7-8 to TRBJ1-2; a weak D match, TRBD1 (5 bases). Looked up from germline, CDR1 is SGHVS and CDR2 is FQNEAQ. This CDR3 has 14 amino acids. V shed 2 bases and J shed 0 bases, with 7 bases lying between them. CDR3 bases: TGTGCCAGCAGCTTACAGGGACCTAACTATGGCTACACCTTC. Translating gives CASSLQGPNYGYTF.

This clonotype has just a few counts. V and J are TRBV20-1 and TRBJ1-4; 7 positions agree with TRBD1. The CDR3 spans 16 residues. Germline values: CDR1 DFQATT, CDR2 SNEGSKA (reference sequence). V lost 4 bases to trimming and J lost 7 bases; unmatched junction nucleotides: 15. The CDR3 DNA reads as TGCAGTGCTAAGACCCCGGCAGGGGGTTTATTTGAAAAACTGTTTTTT. Translating gives CSAKTPAGGLFEKLFF.

The sample holds a few counts of this clonotype. The chain carries TRBV2 and TRBJ2-6, with D possibly TRBD1 on 6 matching bases. V lost 5 bases, J lost 0 bases, and 8 bases lay in between. Germline V gene data show CDR1 as SNHLY and CDR2 as FYNNEI. The CDR3 spans 15 residues. CDR3 nucleotides: TGTGCCAGCAGTAAACAGGGCTCTGGGGCCAACGTCCTGACTTTC. Encoded protein: CASSKQGSGANVLTF.

Comments on this clonotype: One junction end does not reproduce the germline sequence, and a read error may be involved. The CDR3 DNA reads as TGTGCCGCCAGTGATTTGCAGGGCCTAACCACAGATACGCAGTATTTT. It encodes CAASDLQGLTTDTQYF. The V and J genes are TRBV24-1 and TRBJ2-3; a weak D match, TRBD1 (5 bases). Germline V CDR1 and CDR2: KGHDR, SFDVKD. The CDR3 extends over 16 amino acids.

The chain recombines TRBV7-6 with TRBJ2-7; 8 bases agree with TRBD1. The CDR3 length is 17 residues. Per the germline V gene, CDR1 is SGHVS and CDR2 is FNYEAQ. The V segment lost 2 bases and the J segment 0 bases; nucleotides outside the gene matches: 9. The CDR3 here is CASSLRVGQGHSYEQYF. CDR3 coding DNA: TGTGCCAGCAGCTTAAGGGTCGGACAGGGTCACTCCTACGAGCAGTACTTC.

This clonotype came up a few times. The chain links TRBV7-8 to TRBJ2-2; D is unresolved. In germline, CDR1 is SGHVS, CDR2 FQNEAQ. This CDR3 comprises 16 residues. Trimming removed 8 bases from V and 1 base from J, with 17 bases in between. CDR3 nucleotides: TGTGCCAGCTACCCTAGAAGATGGGGGAACACCGGGGAGCTGTTTTTT. As protein: CASYPRRWGNTGELFF.

The chain recombines TRBV27 with TRBJ2-7, with no clear D. V lost 4 bases to trimming and J lost 3 bases, with 16 bases between them. Germline V lookup: CDR1 MNHEY, CDR2 SMNVEV (reference sequence). This CDR3 spans 15 amino acids. CDR3 in DNA: TGTGCCAGCAGTTCTCCCAGGACGTCGGACTACGAGCAGTACTTC. Its protein product is CASSSPRTSDYEQYF.

This chain connects TRBV20-1 to TRBJ2-5; 10 nucleotides agree with TRBD1. The V gene's germline CDR1 is DFQATT and CDR2 SNEGSKA (reference sequence). The V segment lost 1 base and the J segment 4 bases; nucleotides outside the gene matches: 15. The CDR3 extends over 18 amino acids. The CDR3 nucleotides are TGCAGTGCTAGAGGCAACGGTCCTAGGGGACAGGGGCGAGAGACCCAGTACTTC. Translating it yields CSARGNGPRGQGRETQYF.

Many counts were recorded for this clonotype. V usage is TRBV20-1 and J usage is TRBJ1-1, with 8 nucleotides matching TRBD1. Germline trimming cut 8 bases from V and 6 bases from J; bases unmatched to any gene: 11. CDR1 and CDR2 from the germline V gene are DFQATT and SNEGSKA (reference sequence). CDR3 length: 13 residues. The CDR3 DNA sequence: TGCAGTATCCCAAGACAGGGGTTGGCTGAAGCTTTCTTT. Translated: CSIPRQGLAEAFF.

The rearrangement uses TRBV20-1 and TRBJ2-2; 10 positions match TRBD2. CDR1 is DFQATT and CDR2 is SNEGSKA in the germline V gene (reference sequence). The CDR3 runs 13 residues. The CDR3, as DNA: TGCAGCGGTAGCGGGAGGCTATCCGGGGAGCTGTTTTTT. The encoded protein is CSGSGRLSGELFF.

This clonotype was found many times. This chain joins TRBV12-3 or TRBV12-4 and TRBJ1-4; tentatively, D is TRBD1 (6 bases). The V end lost 5 bases, the J end lost 2 bases, and 15 bases lay between the germline ends. The length of the CDR3 is 16 residues. The CDR3 is CASSPRQVTTNEKLFF. The CDR3 nucleotides read TGTGCCAGCAGTCCTAGACAGGTTACGACTAATGAAAAACTGTTTTTT.

This clonotype showed up many times. This CDR3 is CASSLPGAETQYF. The DNA for the CDR3 is TGCGCCAGCAGCTTGCCGGGAGCAGAGACCCAGTACTTC. V is TRBV5-1 and J is TRBJ2-5; a weak D match, TRBD2 (6 bases). V gave up 1 base and J gave up 4 bases, with 8 bases separating them. In germline, CDR1 is SGHRS, CDR2 YFSETQ. The CDR3 contains 13 residues.

The gene calls are TRBV20-1 and TRBJ1-5; TRBD1 agrees at 10 bases. CDR3 length: 15 amino acids. The V gene's germline CDR1 is DFQATT and CDR2 SNEGSKA (reference sequence). J lost 7 bases, V lost 7 bases, and 13 bases had no gene match. This CDR3 reads CSVLRGTGVRQPQHF. The CDR3 DNA is TGCAGTGTTCTTCGGGGGACAGGGGTTAGGCAGCCCCAGCATTTT.

This clonotype has a count of ten or more. This chain joins TRBV29-1 and TRBJ2-3; 7 nucleotides align to TRBD1. The CDR3 length is 13 residues. Germline assignment: CDR1 SQVTM and CDR2 ANQGSEA. With 4 bases clipped from V and 4 bases from J, the junction kept 5 bases outside the gene matches. CDR3 DNA: TGCAGCGTTGGGAGACAGGGATCAGATACGCAGTATTTT. Protein product: CSVGRQGSDTQYF.